This paragraph covers one T cell receptor (beta chain) sequence. This sample is part of a study of cytomegalovirus exposure and HLA in healthy donors. Using immunoSEQ multiplex PCR, the repertoire was profiled, and TCRdb retains in-frame clones only, with some absent. The top ten clones hold around 3% of a sample with about 220,000 clones, just over 85% of them seen once. This TCR was sampled from a woman between 18 and 30 years old in good health and CMV-seronegative. What was sequenced was PBMCs.

CDR3 coding DNA: TGTGCCAGCAGTGACACGGGAGCAACCGGGGAGCTGTTTTTT. It encodes CASSDTGATGELFF. V gene TRBV6-4 combines with J gene TRBJ2-2; TRBD2 is a possible D gene (6 bases). CDR3 size: 14 residues. Trimming removed 2 bases at V and 5 bases at J, with 9 bases between. Germline CDR1 and CDR2: MRHNA and SNTAGT.